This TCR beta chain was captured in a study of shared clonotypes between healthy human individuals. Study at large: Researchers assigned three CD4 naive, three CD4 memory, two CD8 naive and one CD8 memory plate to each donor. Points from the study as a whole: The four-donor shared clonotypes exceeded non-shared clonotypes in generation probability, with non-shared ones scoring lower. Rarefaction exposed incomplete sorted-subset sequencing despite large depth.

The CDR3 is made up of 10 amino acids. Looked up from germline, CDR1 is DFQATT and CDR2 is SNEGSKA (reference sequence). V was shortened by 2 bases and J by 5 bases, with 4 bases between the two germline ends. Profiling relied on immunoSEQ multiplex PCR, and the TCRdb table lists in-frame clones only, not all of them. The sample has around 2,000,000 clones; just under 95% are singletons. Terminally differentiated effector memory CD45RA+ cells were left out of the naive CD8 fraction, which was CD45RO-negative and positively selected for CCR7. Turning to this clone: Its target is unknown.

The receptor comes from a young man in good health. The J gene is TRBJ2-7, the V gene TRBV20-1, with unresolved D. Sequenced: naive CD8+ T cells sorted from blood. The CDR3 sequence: CSARRDEQYF. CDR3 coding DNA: TGCAGTGCTAGAAGGGACGAGCAGTACTTC.